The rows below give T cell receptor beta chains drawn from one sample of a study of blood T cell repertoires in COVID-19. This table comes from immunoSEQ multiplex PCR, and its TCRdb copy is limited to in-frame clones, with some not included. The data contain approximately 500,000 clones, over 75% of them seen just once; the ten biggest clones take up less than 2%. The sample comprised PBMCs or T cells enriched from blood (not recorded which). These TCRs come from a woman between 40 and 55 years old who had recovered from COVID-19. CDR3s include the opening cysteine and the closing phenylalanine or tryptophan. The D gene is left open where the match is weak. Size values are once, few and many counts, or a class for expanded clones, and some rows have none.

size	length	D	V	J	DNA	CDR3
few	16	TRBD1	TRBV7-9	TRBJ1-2	TGTGCCAGCAGCCTCCTTACCGGGACAGGTAGCTATGGCTACACCTTC	CASSLLTGTGSYGYTF
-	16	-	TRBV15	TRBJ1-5	TGTGCCACCAGCAGAGGTCCAGGGATAAACAATCAGCCCCAGCATTTT	CATSRGPGINNQPQHF
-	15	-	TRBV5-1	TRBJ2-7	TGCGCCAGCAGCTTGGACAGGGCCGCGGCCTACGAGCAGTACTTC	CASSLDRAAAYEQYF
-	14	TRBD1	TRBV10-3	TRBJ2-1	TGTGCCATCGCCCAATTGACAGGGGGCAATGAGCAGTTCTTC	CAIAQLTGGNEQFF
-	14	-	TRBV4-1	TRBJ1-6	TGCGCCAGCAGCCCCAACCCAGTTAATTCACCCCTCCACTTT	CASSPNPVNSPLHF
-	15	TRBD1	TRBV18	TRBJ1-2	TGTGCCAGCTCAGCCGGGACAGGTCCTAACTATGGCTACACCTTC	CASSAGTGPNYGYTF
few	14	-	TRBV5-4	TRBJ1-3	TGTGCCAGCAGCTTGGACACCTCTGGAAACACCATATATTTT	CASSLDTSGNTIYF
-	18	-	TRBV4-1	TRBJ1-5	TGCGCCAGCAGCCAAGAGGGGGGTAGGTCAATTAGCAATCAGCCCCAGCATTTT	CASSQEGGRSISNQPQHF
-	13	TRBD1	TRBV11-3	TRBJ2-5	TGTGCCAGCAGTTACGACAGGGATGGGACCCAGTACTTC	CASSYDRDGTQYF
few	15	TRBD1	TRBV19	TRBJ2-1	TGTGCCAGTAGTATAAGTGACAGGGGAGGCAATGAGCAGTTCTTC	CASSISDRGGNEQFF
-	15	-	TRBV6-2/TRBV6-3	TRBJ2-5	TGTGCCAGCAGTACTCAACGGCGGGGAAGGCAGACCCAGTACTTC	CASSTQRRGRQTQYF
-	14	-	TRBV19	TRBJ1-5	TGTGCCAGTAGAACGGGTCCCACTAATCAGCCCCAGCATTTT	CASRTGPTNQPQHF
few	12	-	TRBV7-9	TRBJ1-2	TGTGCCAGCAGCTCCCATCCTAGCGGGGGAACCTTC	CASSSHPSGGTF
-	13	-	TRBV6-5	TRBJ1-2	TGTGCCAGCAGTTACTCGGGGGGAGGAGGCTACACCTTC	CASSYSGGGGYTF
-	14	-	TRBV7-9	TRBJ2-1	TGTGCCAGCAGCTTACCCGAACAGGGAAATGAGCAGTTCTTC	CASSLPEQGNEQFF
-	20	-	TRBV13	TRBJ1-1	TGTGCCAGCAGCTCCCTTGGAATAGCAGGGGCTCCAACACCGAACACTGAAGCTTTCTTT	CASSSLGIAGAPTPNTEAFF
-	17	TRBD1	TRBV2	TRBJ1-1	TGTGCCAGCAGCCGAACAAGGGAGGGACAGGGGGGCACTGAAGCTTTCTTT	CASSRTREGQGGTEAFF
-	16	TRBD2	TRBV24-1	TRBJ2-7	TGTGCCACCAGTGATTCGACTAGCGGGAGGATCGACGAGCAGTACTTC	CATSDSTSGRIDEQYF
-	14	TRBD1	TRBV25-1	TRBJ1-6	TGTGCCAGCCGTGGACAGGGTGATAATTCACCCCTCCACTTT	CASRGQGDNSPLHF
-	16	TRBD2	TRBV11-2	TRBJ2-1	TGTGCCAGCAGGACTAGCGGGAGGACTTCCTACAATGAGCAGTTCTTC	CASRTSGRTSYNEQFF
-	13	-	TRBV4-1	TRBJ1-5	TGCGCCAGCTCACAGGTTATGGATCAGCCCCAGCATTTT	CASSQVMDQPQHF
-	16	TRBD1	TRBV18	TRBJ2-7	TGTGCCAGCTCAGGGACAGGGGTTCGTGGCTCCTACGAGCAGTACTTC	CASSGTGVRGSYEQYF
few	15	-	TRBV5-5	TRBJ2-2	TGTGCCAGCAGCTTGCAGAGCCAGGGTGCCGGGGAGCTGTTTTTT	CASSLQSQGAGELFF
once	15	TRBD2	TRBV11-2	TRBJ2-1	TGTGCCAGCAGCTTCGGACTAGCGGGAGTGGGGGAGCAGTTCTTC	CASSFGLAGVGEQFF
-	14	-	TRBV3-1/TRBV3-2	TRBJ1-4	TGTGCCAGCAACAACAGGGTTTTATCTGAAAAACTGTTTTTT	CASNNRVLSEKLFF
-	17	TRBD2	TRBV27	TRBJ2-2	TGTGCCAGCAAACCGGGACTAGCGGGATTTCGGACCGGGGAGCTGTTTTTT	CASKPGLAGFRTGELFF
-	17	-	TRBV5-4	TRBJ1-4	TGTGCCAGCAGCCGGGGACACCCCTCTGCAACTAATGAAAAACTGTTTTTT	CASSRGHPSATNEKLFF
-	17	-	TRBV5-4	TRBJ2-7	TGTGCCAGCAGCTCCTCCCTATCACGACAGAGATCCTACGAGCAGTACTTC	CASSSSLSRQRSYEQYF
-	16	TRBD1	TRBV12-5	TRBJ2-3	TGTGCTAGTGGTTTGGTACTGACAGGGGGCCCAGATACGCAGTATTTT	CASGLVLTGGPDTQYF
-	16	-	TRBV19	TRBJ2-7	TGTGCCAGTAGTAGCGAAACGACAGACCTTAACTACGAGCAGTACTTC	CASSSETTDLNYEQYF
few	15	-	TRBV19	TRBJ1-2	TGTGCCAGTAGTATAGGTAAAGTAACAAACTATGGCTACACCTTC	CASSIGKVTNYGYTF
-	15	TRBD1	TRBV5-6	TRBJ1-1	TGTGCCAGCAGCAAACAAACAGGGGTACCCACTGAAGCTTTCTTT	CASSKQTGVPTEAFF
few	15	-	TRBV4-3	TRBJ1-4	TGCGCCAGCAGCCTGGGCTCCAGGGTCGTCGAAAAACTGTTTTTT	CASSLGSRVVEKLFF
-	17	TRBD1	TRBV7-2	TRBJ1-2	TGTGCCAGCAGCTTAGAGGGCCACCTAGGGACAGGGAACGGCTACACCTTC	CASSLEGHLGTGNGYTF
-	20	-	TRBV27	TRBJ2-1	TGTGCCAGCAGTTTATGGTCAGGGGACAACCGAGGAGGCTCTAGCAATGAGCAGTTCTTC	CASSLWSGDNRGGSSNEQFF
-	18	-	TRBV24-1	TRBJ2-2	TGTGCCACCAGTGGACCGGGACATCGCAGTTCCGACACCGGGGAGCTGTTTTTT	CATSGPGHRSSDTGELFF
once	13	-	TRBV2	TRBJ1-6	TGTGCCAGCAGTGTCACAGGGAATACACCCCTCCACTTT	CASSVTGNTPLHF
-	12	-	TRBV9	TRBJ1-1	TGTGCCAGCAGCCCAATGAACACTGAAGCTTTCTTT	CASSPMNTEAFF
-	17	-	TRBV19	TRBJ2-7	TGTGCCAGTACCGTAAAGGACAGCCCCTCGGCTTTTTATGAGCAGTACTTC	CASTVKDSPSAFYEQYF
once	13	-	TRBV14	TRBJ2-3	TGTGCCAGCAGCCAAGGGGCTGGAGATACGCAGTATTTT	CASSQGAGDTQYF
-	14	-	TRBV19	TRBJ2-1	TGTGCCAGTAGTAAGGGGGACTCCTACAATGAGCAGTTCTTC	CASSKGDSYNEQFF
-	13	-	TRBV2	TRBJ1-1	TGTGCCAGCAGTGAAGTGGTCGGGAGCGGAGCTTTCTTT	CASSEVVGSGAFF
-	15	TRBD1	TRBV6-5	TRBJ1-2	TGTGCCAGCAGCTCCGGGACAGGGGTATTTTATGGCTACACCTTC	CASSSGTGVFYGYTF